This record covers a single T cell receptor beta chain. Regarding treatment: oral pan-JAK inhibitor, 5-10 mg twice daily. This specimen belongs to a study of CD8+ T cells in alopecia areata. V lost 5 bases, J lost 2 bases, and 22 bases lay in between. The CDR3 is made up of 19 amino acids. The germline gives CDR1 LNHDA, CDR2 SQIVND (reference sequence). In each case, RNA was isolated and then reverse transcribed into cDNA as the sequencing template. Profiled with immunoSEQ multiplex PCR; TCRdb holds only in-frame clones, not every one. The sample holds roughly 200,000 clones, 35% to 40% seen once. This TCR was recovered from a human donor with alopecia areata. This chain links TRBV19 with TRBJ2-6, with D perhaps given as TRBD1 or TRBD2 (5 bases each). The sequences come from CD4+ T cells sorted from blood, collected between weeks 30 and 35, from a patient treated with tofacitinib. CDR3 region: CASSPSLGPTTAGANVLTF. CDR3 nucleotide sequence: TGTGCCAGTAGTCCAAGTTTGGGACCCACAACGGCTGGGGCCAACGTCCTGACTTTC.